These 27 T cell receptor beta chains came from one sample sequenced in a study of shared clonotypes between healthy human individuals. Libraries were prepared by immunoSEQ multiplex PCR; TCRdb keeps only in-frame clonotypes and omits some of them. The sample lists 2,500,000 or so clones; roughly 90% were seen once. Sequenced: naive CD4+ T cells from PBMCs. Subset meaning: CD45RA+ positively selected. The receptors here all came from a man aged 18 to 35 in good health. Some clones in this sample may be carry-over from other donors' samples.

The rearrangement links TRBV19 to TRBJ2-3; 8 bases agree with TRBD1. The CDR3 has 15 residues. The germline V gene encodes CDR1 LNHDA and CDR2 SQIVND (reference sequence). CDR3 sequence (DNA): TGTGCTACTGCCTGGGACAGGACCGGCACAGATACGCAGTATTTT. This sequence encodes CATAWDRTGTDTQYF.

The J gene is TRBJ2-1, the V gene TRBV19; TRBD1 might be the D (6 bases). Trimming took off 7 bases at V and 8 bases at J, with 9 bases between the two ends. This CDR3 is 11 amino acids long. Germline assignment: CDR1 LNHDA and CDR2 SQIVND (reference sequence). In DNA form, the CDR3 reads TGTGCCAGTACCGGGACATATGAGCAGTTCTTC. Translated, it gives CASTGTYEQFF.

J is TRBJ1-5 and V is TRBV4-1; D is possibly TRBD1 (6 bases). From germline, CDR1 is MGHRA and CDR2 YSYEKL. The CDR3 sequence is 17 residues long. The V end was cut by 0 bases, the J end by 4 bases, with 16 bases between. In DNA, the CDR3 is TGCGCCAGCAGCCAAGATCCCAGGACCAGGGGAAATCAGCCCCAGCATTTT. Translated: CASSQDPRTRGNQPQHF.

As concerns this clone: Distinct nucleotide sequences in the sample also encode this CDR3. As DNA, the CDR3 is TGTGCCTGGAGTGGGACATTTCAAGAGACCCAGTACTTC. Translation: CAWSGTFQETQYF. The chain links TRBV30 to TRBJ2-5; a possible D gene is TRBD1 (5 bases). CDR1 and CDR2 from the germline V gene are GTSNPN and SVGIG (reference sequence). This CDR3 spans 13 amino acids. V lost 1 base to trimming and J lost 2 bases, with 8 bases between them.

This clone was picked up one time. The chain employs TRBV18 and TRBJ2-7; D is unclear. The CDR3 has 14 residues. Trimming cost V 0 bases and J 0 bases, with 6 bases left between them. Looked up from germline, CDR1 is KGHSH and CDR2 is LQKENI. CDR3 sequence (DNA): TGTGCCAGCTCACCACCGACGGTCTCCTACGAGCAGTACTTC. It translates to CASSPPTVSYEQYF.

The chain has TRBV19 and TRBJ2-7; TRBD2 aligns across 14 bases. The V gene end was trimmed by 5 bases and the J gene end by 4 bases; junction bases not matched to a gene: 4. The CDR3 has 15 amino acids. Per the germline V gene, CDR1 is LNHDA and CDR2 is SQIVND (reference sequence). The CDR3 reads CASSGTSGSRYEQYF. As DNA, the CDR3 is TGTGCCAGTAGTGGGACTAGCGGGAGCAGGTACGAGCAGTACTTC.

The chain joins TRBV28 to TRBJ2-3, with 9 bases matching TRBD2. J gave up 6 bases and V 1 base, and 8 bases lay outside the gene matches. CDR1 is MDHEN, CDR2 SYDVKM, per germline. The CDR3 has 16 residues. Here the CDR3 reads CASSLSTAGGEDTQYF. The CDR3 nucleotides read TGTGCCAGCAGTTTATCGACAGCGGGAGGCGAGGATACGCAGTATTTT. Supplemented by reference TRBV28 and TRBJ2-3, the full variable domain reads DVKVTQSSRYLVKRTGEKVFLECVQDMDHENMFWYRQDPGLGLRLIYFSYDVKMKEKGDIPEGYSVSREKKERFSLILESASTNQTSMYLCASSLSTAGGEDTQYFGPGTRLTVL.

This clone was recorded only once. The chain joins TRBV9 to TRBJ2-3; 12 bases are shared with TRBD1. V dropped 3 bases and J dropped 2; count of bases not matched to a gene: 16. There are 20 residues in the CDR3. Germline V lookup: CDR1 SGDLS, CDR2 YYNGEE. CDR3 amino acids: CASSAPGQGASSRHTDTQYF. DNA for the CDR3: TGTGCCAGCAGCGCCCCGGGACAGGGGGCGAGCTCCCGACACACAGATACGCAGTATTTT. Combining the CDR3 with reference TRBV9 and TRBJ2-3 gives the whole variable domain DSGVTQTPKHLITATGQRVTLRCSPRSGDLSVYWYQQSLDQGLQFLIQYYNGEERAKGNILERFSAQQFPDLHSELNLSSLELGDSALYFCASSAPGQGASSRHTDTQYFGPGTRLTVL.

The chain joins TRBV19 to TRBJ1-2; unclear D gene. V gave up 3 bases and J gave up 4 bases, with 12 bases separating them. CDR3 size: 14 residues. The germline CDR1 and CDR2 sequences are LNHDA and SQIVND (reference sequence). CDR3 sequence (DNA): TGTGCCAGTAGTATTGGAGGTCGCGCCTATGGCTACACCTTC. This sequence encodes CASSIGGRAYGYTF.

Written as DNA, the CDR3 is TGCGCCACCACAGCGGGAGGGGCCGCAGATACGCAGTATTTT. It specifies CATTAGGAADTQYF. The chain combines TRBV5-1 with TRBJ2-3; 10 bases align to TRBD2. The length of the CDR3 is 14 residues. J lost 4 bases, V lost 9 bases, and 8 bases had no gene match. Germline V CDR1 and CDR2: SGHRS, YFSETQ.

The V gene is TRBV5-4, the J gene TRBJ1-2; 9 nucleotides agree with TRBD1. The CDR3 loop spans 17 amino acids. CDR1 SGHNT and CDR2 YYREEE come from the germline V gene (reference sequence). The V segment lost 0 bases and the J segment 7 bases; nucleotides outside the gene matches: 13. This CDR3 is CASSLASSGQGLSGYTF. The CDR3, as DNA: TGTGCCAGCAGCTTGGCCAGCTCGGGACAGGGCTTGAGTGGCTACACCTTC.

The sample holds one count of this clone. The CDR3 DNA reads TGTGCCAGCAGTAAAATAGGACAGTACCAAGAGACCCAGTACTTC. As protein: CASSKIGQYQETQYF. This chain links TRBV6-1 with TRBJ2-5; maybe TRBD1 (6 bases). The germline gives CDR1 MNHNS, CDR2 SASEGT. V lost 5 bases to trimming and J lost 0 bases, with 13 bases between them. The CDR3 extends over 15 amino acids.

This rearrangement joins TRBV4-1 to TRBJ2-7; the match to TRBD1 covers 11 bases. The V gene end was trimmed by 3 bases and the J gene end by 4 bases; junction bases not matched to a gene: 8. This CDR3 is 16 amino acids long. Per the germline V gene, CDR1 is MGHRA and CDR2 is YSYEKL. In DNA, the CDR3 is TGCGCCAGCAGCCATGGTAGGACAGGGGGCGGATACGAGCAGTACTTC. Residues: CASSHGRTGGGYEQYF.

The CDR3 DNA sequence: TGTGCCATCAGTGAGTCCCAGGGAGTAGCGGGCAATTATGAGCAGTTCTTC. Its translation is CAISESQGVAGNYEQFF. V and J are TRBV10-3 and TRBJ2-1; 7 nucleotides agree with TRBD2. This CDR3 contains 17 residues. Unmatched junction bases numbered 13, after V lost 0 bases and J lost 8 bases. Per the germline V gene, CDR1 is ENHRY and CDR2 is SYGVKD.

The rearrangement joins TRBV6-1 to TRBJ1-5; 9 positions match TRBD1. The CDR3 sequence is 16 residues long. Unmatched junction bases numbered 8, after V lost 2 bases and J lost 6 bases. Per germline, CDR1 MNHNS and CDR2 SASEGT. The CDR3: CASSELQGAKFQPQHF. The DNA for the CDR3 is TGTGCCAGCAGTGAATTACAGGGGGCGAAATTTCAGCCCCAGCATTTT.

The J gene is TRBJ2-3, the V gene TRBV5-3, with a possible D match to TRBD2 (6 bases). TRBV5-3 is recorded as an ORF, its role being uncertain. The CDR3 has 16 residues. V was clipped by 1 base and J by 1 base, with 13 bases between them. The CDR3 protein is CARSLWQEGRTDTQYF. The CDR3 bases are TGTGCCAGAAGCTTGTGGCAGGAGGGACGCACAGATACGCAGTATTTT.

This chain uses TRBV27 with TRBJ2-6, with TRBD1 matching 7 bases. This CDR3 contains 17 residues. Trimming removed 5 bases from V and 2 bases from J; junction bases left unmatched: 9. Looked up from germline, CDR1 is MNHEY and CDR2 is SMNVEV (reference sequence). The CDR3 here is CASSAYRGAPGANVLTF. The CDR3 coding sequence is TGTGCCAGCAGTGCATACAGGGGTGCTCCTGGGGCCAACGTCCTGACTTTC.

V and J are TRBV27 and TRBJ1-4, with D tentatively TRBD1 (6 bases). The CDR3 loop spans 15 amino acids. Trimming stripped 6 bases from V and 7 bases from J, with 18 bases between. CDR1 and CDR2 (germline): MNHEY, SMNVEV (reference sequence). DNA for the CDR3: TGTGCCAGCAGCTGGAGAGGGGGGGCCGGTGAAAAACTGTTTTTT. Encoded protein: CASSWRGGAGEKLFF.

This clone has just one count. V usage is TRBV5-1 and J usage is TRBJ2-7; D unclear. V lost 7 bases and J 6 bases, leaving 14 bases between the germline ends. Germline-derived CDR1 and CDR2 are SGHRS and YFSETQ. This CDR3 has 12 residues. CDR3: CASLSDLGEQYF. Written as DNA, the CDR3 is TGCGCCAGCCTTTCGGACCTTGGCGAGCAGTACTTC.

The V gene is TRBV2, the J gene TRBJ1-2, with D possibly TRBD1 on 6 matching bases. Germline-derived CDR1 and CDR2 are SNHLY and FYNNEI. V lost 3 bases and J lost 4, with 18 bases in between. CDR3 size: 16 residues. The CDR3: CASSDGRLGRGYGYTF. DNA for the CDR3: TGTGCCAGCAGTGATGGTCGCCTAGGCAGGGGCTATGGCTACACCTTC.

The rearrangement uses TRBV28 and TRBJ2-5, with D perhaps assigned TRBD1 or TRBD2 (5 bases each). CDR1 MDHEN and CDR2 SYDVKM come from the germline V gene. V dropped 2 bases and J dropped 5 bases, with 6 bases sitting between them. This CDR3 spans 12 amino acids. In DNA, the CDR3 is TGTGCCAGCAGTTTAAGGGACGAGACCCAGTACTTC. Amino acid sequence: CASSLRDETQYF.

CDR3 DNA sequence: TGTGCCAGCAGCTTCGGACTTGGAAACATTCAGTACTTC. It translates to CASSFGLGNIQYF. V gene TRBV11-2 combines with J gene TRBJ2-4; possibly TRBD2 for D (5 bases). The CDR3 contains 13 residues. From germline, CDR1 is SGHAT and CDR2 FQNNGV. V was pared by 3 bases and J by 6 bases, with 9 bases between.

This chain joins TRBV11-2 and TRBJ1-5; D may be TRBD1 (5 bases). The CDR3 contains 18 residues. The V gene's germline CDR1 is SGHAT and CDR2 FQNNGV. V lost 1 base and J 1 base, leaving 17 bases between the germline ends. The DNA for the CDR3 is TGTGCCAGCAGCTTAGGAGGGTGGGGGGGATCGAGCAATCAGCCCCAGCATTTT. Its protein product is CASSLGGWGGSSNQPQHF. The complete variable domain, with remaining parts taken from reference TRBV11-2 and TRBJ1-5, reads EAGVAQSPRYKIIEKRQSVAFWCNPISGHATLYWYQQILGQGPKLLIQFQNNGVVDDSQLPKDRFSAERLKGVDSTLKIQPAKLEDSAVYLCASSLGGWGGSSNQPQHFGDGTRLSIL.

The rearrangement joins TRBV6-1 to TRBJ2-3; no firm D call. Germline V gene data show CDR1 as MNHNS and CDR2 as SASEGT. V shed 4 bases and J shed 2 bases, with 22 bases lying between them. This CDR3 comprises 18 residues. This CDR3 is CASSGPDTSVSYTDTQYF. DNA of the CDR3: TGTGCCAGCAGTGGGCCAGACACCAGTGTTTCTTACACAGATACGCAGTATTTT.

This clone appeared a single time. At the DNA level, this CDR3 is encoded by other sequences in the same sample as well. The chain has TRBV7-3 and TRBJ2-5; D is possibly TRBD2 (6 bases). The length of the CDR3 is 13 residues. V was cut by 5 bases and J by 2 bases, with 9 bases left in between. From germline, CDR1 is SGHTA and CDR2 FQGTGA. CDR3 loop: CASSPGTQETQYF. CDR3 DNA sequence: TGTGCCAGCAGCCCTGGGACTCAAGAGACCCAGTACTTC.

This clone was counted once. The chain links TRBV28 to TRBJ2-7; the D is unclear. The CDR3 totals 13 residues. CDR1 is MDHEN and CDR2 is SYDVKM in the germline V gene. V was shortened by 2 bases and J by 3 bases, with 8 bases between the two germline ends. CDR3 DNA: TGTGCCAGCAGTTTACTCCGCGACTACGAGCAGTACTTC. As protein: CASSLLRDYEQYF. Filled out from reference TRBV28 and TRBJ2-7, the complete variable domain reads DVKVTQSSRYLVKRTGEKVFLECVQDMDHENMFWYRQDPGLGLRLIYFSYDVKMKEKGDIPEGYSVSREKKERFSLILESASTNQTSMYLCASSLLRDYEQYFGPGTRLTVT.

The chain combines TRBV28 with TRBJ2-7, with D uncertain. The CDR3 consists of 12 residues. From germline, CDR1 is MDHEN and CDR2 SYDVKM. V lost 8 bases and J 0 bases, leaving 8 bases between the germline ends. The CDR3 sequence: CASATYSYEQYF. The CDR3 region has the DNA TGTGCCAGCGCGACCTACTCCTACGAGCAGTACTTC.